This TCR beta chain was retrieved from a study of T-cell memory formation after mild COVID-19. The overall study: TCR clusters mostly belonged to single donors. Whole-study findings and limits: Specificity for SARS-CoV-2 was not confirmed among the second-wave clones peaking on day 37. Mainly CM and EM harbored the contracting CD4+ clones; mainly EMRA harbored the CD8+ ones.

Between the trimmed V and J ends, which lost 3 bases and 6 bases, there was a span of 5 bases. The CDR3 runs 11 residues. CDR1 and CDR2 from the germline V gene are SGDLS and YYNGEE. TCRdb redid the calling of the 5' RACE reads with MiXCR, one entry per CDR3 protein. The sample records 150,000 to 200,000 distinct CDR3 sequences, about a fifth being singletons. This clonotype came up a few times. Its antigen is unknown. The sequenced material came from PBMCs or a T cell subset sorted from them (not recorded which). The V and J genes are TRBV9 and TRBJ2-3; maybe TRBD1 (5 bases). The TCR comes from an adult woman who had mild COVID-19 (a few samples of this study predate the infection). Cell type and time point are not known. The CDR3 DNA reads as TGTGCCAGCAGCGGGGGCGATACGCAGTATTTT. It translates to CASSGGDTQYF.